This T cell receptor (beta chain) was sequenced in a study of T cell changes during pregnancy in multiple sclerosis. Germline V gives CDR1 LNHDA, CDR2 SQIVND (reference sequence). The CDR3 runs to 15 residues. The V and J ends lost 0 bases and 0 bases respectively, with 9 bases between them. Assay used: immunoSEQ multiplex PCR; TCRdb lists only in-frame clones, some missing. The profile shows some 68,000 clones, about 90% of them singletons. A single count supports this clone. The chain has TRBV19 and TRBJ2-7; D is uncertain. This TCR was recovered from a female donor in good health, enrolled as a control in a pregnancy study. The source was peripheral blood, collected in the second trimester of pregnancy. CDR3 bases: TGTGCCAGTAGTATAGAGCTAATAAGCTCCTACGAGCAGTACTTC. This encodes CASSIELISSYEQYF.